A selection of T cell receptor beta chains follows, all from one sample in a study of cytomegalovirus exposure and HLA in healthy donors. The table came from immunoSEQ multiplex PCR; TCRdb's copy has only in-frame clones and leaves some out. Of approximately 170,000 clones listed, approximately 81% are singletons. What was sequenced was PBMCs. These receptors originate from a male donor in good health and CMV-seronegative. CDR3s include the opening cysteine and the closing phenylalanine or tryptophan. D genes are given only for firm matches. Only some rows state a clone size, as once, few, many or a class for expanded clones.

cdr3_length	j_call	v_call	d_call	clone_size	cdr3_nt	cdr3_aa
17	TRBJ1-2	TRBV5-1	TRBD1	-	TGCGCCAGCAGCTTGGGAGATACAGGGACAGACCCCTATGGCTACACCTTC	CASSLGDTGTDPYGYTF
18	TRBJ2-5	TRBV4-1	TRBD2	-	TGCGCCAGCAGCCCCGTTGGGTGGGCTAGCGGGAGTGAAGAGACCCAGTACTTC	CASSPVGWASGSEETQYF
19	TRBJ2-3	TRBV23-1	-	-	TGCGCCAGCAGTCAATCAGCTGGGGGCAGGAACCCTAGCACAGATACGCAGTATTTT	CASSQSAGGRNPSTDTQYF
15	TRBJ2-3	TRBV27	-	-	TGTGCCAGCAGTAAACAGGGGGGGTCCACAGATACGCAGTATTTT	CASSKQGGSTDTQYF
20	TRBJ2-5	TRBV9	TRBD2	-	TGTGCCAGCAGCGTAGCGGCTGGGACTAGCGGGAGGGCGGGTCTGGGGACCCAGTACTTC	CASSVAAGTSGRAGLGTQYF
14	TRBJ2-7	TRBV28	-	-	TGTGCCAGCAGTTTAGAGGGGGTTTGGTACGAGCAGTACTTC	CASSLEGVWYEQYF
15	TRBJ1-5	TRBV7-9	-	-	TGTGCCAGCAGCTTAGGGGGCATTAGCAATCAGCCCCAGCATTTT	CASSLGGISNQPQHF
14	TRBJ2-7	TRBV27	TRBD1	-	TGTGCCAGCCTTACGGGACAGGTGACCTACGAGCAGTACTTC	CASLTGQVTYEQYF
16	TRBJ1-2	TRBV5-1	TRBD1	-	TGCGCCAGCAGCCCAATCGGACAGGGGCCTCCCTATGGCTACACCTTC	CASSPIGQGPPYGYTF
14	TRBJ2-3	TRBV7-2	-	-	TGTGCCAGCAGCTTAAATTACAGGGTGGATACGCAGTATTTT	CASSLNYRVDTQYF
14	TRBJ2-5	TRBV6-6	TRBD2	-	TGTGCCAGCAGGGTAGCGGGAGGGGGGGAGACCCAGTACTTC	CASRVAGGGETQYF
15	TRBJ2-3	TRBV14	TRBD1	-	TGTGCCAGCAGCCAAACAGGGGGCGCGACAGATACGCAGTATTTT	CASSQTGGATDTQYF
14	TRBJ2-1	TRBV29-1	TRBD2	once	TGCAGCGCGATGGGACTAGCGGGTGGGAATGAGCAGTTCTTC	CSAMGLAGGNEQFF
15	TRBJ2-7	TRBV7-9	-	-	TGTGCCAGCAGCCCCCTGCGGGGCGCCTCCTACGAGCAGTACTTC	CASSPLRGASYEQYF
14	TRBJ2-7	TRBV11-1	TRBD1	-	TGTGCCAGCAGCTCCCGGACAGGGCGGTACGAGCAGTACTTC	CASSSRTGRYEQYF
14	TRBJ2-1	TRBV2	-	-	TGTGCCAGCATGGTTTTGAGAGGCGTCCATGAGCAGTTCTTC	CASMVLRGVHEQFF
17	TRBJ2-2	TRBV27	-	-	TGTGCCAGCACCCCTTTTGGGCAGGCCTATGGGCCCGGGGAGCTGTTTTTT	CASTPFGQAYGPGELFF
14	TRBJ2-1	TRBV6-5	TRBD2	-	TGTGCCAGCAGTTACCCGGGGGGTGGGAATGAGCAGTTCTTC	CASSYPGGGNEQFF
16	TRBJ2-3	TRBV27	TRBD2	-	TGTGCCAGCAGTTTAGGGACTAGCGGGGGAATTGGCACGCAGTATTTT	CASSLGTSGGIGTQYF
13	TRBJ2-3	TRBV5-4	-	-	TGTGCCAGCAGCTTGCTCCGCACAGATACGCAGTATTTT	CASSLLRTDTQYF
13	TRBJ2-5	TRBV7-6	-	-	TGTGCCAGCAGCCGAGGGGGTTTAGAGACCCAGTACTTC	CASSRGGLETQYF
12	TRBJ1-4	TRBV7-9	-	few	TGTGCCAGCAGCTTAAGAGGTGAAAAACTGTTTTTT	CASSLRGEKLFF
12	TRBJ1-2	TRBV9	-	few	TGTGCTAGGCGGTACACTAACTATGGCTACACCTTC	CARRYTNYGYTF
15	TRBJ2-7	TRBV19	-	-	TGTGCCAGTGGGGGTTACCGGGACTTCTACTACGAGCAGTACTTC	CASGGYRDFYYEQYF
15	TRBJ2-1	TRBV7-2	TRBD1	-	TGTGCCAGCAGCTCTGGGACAGGGGCCAGATTAGGGCAGTTCTTC	CASSSGTGARLGQFF
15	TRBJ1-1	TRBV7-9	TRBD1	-	TGTGCCAGCAGCTCATCCGGGACAGGGACCTCTGAAGCTTTCTTT	CASSSSGTGTSEAFF
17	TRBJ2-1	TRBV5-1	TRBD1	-	TGCGCCAGCAGTCGAATCACCGGGACAGATACCTACAATGAGCAGTTCTTC	CASSRITGTDTYNEQFF
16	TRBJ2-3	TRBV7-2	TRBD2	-	TGTGCCAGCAGCACTTTAGCGGGAGGAGGCACAGATACGCAGTATTTT	CASSTLAGGGTDTQYF
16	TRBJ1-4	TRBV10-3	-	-	TGTGCCATCAGTGAGTCAACAGTGTCAACTAATGAAAAACTGTTTTTT	CAISESTVSTNEKLFF
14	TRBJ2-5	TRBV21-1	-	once	TGTGCCAGCAGCAAAGTGTGGAGGGGAGAGACCCAGTACTTC	CASSKVWRGETQYF
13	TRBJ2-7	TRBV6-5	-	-	TGTGCCAGCAGTCCAAGTACATCTTACGAGCAGTACTTC	CASSPSTSYEQYF
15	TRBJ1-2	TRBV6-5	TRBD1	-	TGTGCCAGCAGTTCCCGGGACAGGGGGACCCGAGGCTACACCTTC	CASSSRDRGTRGYTF
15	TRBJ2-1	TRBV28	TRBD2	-	TGTGCCAGCAGTCCCCTCGAGCGGGAGTGGAATGAGCAGTTCTTC	CASSPLEREWNEQFF
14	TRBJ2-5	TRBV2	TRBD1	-	TGTGCCAGCAGTAGGACAGGGGGTCGTGAGACCCAGTACTTC	CASSRTGGRETQYF
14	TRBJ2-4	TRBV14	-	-	TGTGCCAGCAGCCAAGGACAGGCCACAAACATTCAGTACTTC	CASSQGQATNIQYF
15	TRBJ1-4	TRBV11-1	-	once	TGTGCCAGCAGCTTGGGCGGGGCCGGTAATGAAAAACTGTTTTTT	CASSLGGAGNEKLFF
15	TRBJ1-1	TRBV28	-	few	TGTGCCAGCAGTCCAAGGGGGTACGGGAACACTGAAGCTTTCTTT	CASSPRGYGNTEAFF
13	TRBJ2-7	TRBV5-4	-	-	TGTGCCAGCAGCTTGCTGCCAGCCTACGAGCAGTACTTC	CASSLLPAYEQYF
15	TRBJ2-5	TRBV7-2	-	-	TGTGCCAGCAGCCCATTAGGCAGGCTTCAAGAGACCCAGTACTTC	CASSPLGRLQETQYF
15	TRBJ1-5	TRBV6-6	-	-	TGTGCCAGCAGTTACTTGGGACGGGGGAACAAGCCCCAGCATTTT	CASSYLGRGNKPQHF
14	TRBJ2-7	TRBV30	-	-	TGTGCCTGGAGTGTTATCAGAGGTCAACCCGAGCAGTACTTC	CAWSVIRGQPEQYF
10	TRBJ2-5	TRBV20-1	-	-	TGCAGTGCTATGACTGAGACCCAGTACTTC	CSAMTETQYF
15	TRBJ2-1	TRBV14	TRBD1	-	TGTGCCAGCAGCTACCGGGACAGGGCGTACAATGAGCAGTTCTTC	CASSYRDRAYNEQFF
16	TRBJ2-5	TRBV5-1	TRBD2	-	TGCGCCAGCAGAACCGGGACTAGCGGACAGCAAGAGACCCAGTACTTC	CASRTGTSGQQETQYF
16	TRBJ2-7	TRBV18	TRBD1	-	TGTGCCAGCTCACCACTTCCGGGACAGGGAAGCTACGAGCAGTACTTC	CASSPLPGQGSYEQYF